The source of this T cell receptor beta chain is a study of CD4 T cells in relation to SARS-CoV-2 and coronaviruses (dated by TCRdb to about 2021). With regard to the full study: A median age of about 35 years, with a range of about 20 to 80 years, was recorded for the full convalescent cohort of 12 patients. The roughly twelve convalescent patients included 8 males and 4 females; two subjects were Hispanic. Shared crossreactive spike epitopes were mapped to their HLA restriction using patient-derived lymphoblastoid cell lines. At the level of individual TCR clonotypes, the study measured memory CD4+ T cell crossreactivity between SARS-CoV-2 spike protein and common cold coronavirus spike proteins. The Adaptive Biotechnologies TCR-sequencing kit was used to sequence samples from a few pre-COVID donors and the naive versus memory experiments, whereas other data were Illumina-based. For other donors in the study, expansion assays were sequenced with a different, Illumina-based TCR-beta assay.

Broader findings and caveats from the paper: Sequencing naive versus memory cells indicated that the assay picks up memory recall responses, not primary responses primed during culture. No donor contributed both pre-pandemic and post-infection samples, which limited tracing the source of pre-existing responses. Memory CD4+ clonotypes crossrecognizing SARS-CoV-2 and at least one common cold coronavirus spike were found in roughly 59% of donors. Small numbers of patients and of tested TCRs were a limitation of the study. Since the crossreactivity analysis centred on spike protein, crossreactivity against other viral proteins was not assessed. Significantly weaker SARS-CoV-2-driven expansion was shown by crossreactive clones than by monoreactive clones, consistent with antigenic imprinting.

Sequences SQVTM (CDR1) and ANQGSEA (CDR2) are obtained from the germline V gene. At the junction V is shortened by 5 bases and J by 3 bases, with 13 bases in between. From its cysteine to its phenylalanine, the CDR3 spans 14 amino acids. The retained sequence is limited to the CDR3, 42 bases, with the frame set at the first base. DNA from uncultured naive and memory CD4+ T cells underwent immunoSEQ TCR-beta sequencing at deep resolution. Per the authors' processing: During preprocessing, nonproductive sequences were removed, along with CDR3s that did not begin with C, did not end with F or W, or were shorter than 7 amino acids. Cultured and uncultured naive and memory CD4+ repertoires were searched for CDR3s previously identified as spike- and CEF-reactive. After three terminal residues were trimmed from each end, CDR3 homology was quantified as pairwise Levenshtein distance using the stringdist R package. TCRdb provides this immuneACCESS table in a form limited to in-frame rearrangements. Some clones are lacking; in checked studies, under half of them reflect an unresolved V gene, and why the rest are absent is not known. V and J calls plus clone size are reproduced from that table; the DNA served to infer D and trimming. This sample holds about 54,000 clones; 92% were observed only once. Of the sample, around 0.4% falls within the top ten clones.

Naive and memory CD4+ T cells were separated from cryopreserved PBMCs through CD4 enrichment, which was followed by EasySep naive CD4+ T cell enrichment. PBMCs were isolated from leukapheresis product or whole blood by Ficoll-Paque PLUS gradient centrifugation. PBMCs were either cryopreserved at -140 degrees C or used fresh in the expansion assay. The QIAamp Micro DNA Kit was used to extract genomic DNA from the CD4+ T cells. With regard to this clone: Its recognized antigen is unknown. Per-base qualities were not stored, and no clone one base away is much larger.

Source material: naive CD4+ T cells from PBMCs. According to the study, the label for this sample's cell subset or site signals: naive CD4+ T cells isolated by negative enrichment. The clonotype was recovered from an adult with COVID-19. This sequence uses TRBV29-1 and TRBJ2-2, and perhaps TRBD1 as D gene, on 6 matching bases. CDR3 region: CSVSAGGYTGELFF. The DNA is TGCAGCGTTTCAGCTGGGGGCTACACCGGGGAGCTGTTTTTT.